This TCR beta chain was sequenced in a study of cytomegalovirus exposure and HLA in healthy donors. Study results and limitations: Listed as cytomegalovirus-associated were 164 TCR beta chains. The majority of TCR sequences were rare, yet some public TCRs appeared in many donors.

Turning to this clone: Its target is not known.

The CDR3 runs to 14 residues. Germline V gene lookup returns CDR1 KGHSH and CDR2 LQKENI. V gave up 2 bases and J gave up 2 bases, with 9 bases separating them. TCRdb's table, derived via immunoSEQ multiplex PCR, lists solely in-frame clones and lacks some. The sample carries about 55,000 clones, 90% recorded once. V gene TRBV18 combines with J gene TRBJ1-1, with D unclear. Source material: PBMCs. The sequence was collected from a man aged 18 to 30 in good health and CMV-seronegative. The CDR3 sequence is CASSPKWANTEAFF. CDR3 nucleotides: TGTGCCAGCTCACCAAAATGGGCCAACACTGAAGCTTTCTTT.